The 31 T cell receptor beta chains below come from one sample, sequenced in a study of blood T cell repertoires in COVID-19. Sequencing was performed with immunoSEQ multiplex PCR; in TCRdb, only in-frame clones are kept and a portion is missing. The table shows about 250,000 clones, with around 82% occurring only once. Sequencing was performed on peripheral blood. The receptors come from a man aged 45-65 years with active or convalescent COVID-19.

This chain uses TRBV5-1 with TRBJ1-1; D gene ambiguous. The CDR3 sequence is 14 residues long. From germline, CDR1 is SGHRS and CDR2 YFSETQ. V was shortened by 2 bases and J by 1 base, with 9 bases between the two germline ends. The CDR3 sequence is CASSLFNSNTEAFF. In DNA form, the CDR3 reads TGCGCCAGCAGCTTATTTAATTCGAACACTGAAGCTTTCTTT.

V gene TRBV5-1 combines with J gene TRBJ2-1, with 7 positions matching TRBD1. Unmatched junction bases numbered 5, after V lost 6 bases and J lost 2 bases. This CDR3 has 14 amino acids. Germline loops: CDR1 SGHRS, CDR2 YFSETQ. CDR3 sequence reads: CASNLGQTYNEQFF. DNA of the CDR3: TGCGCCAGCAACCTGGGACAGACCTACAATGAGCAGTTCTTC. Drawing the rest from reference TRBV5-1 and TRBJ2-1, the complete variable domain is KAGVTQTPRYLIKTRGQQVTLSCSPISGHRSVSWYQQTPGQGLQFLFEYFSETQRNKGNFPGRFSGRQFSNSRSEMNVSTLELGDSALYLCASNLGQTYNEQFFGPGTRLTVL.

V is TRBV5-1 and J is TRBJ2-3; 7 nucleotides match TRBD1. The junction had 9 bases not matched to a gene; V was cut back by 0 bases and J by 5 bases. This CDR3 has 16 amino acids. Germline CDR1 is SGHRS and CDR2 is YFSETQ. The CDR3 loop reads CASSLDRTGLGDTQYF. CDR3 bases: TGCGCCAGCAGCTTGGATCGGACAGGCCTTGGAGATACGCAGTATTTT. Full variable domain (rest looked up from reference TRBV5-1 and TRBJ2-3): KAGVTQTPRYLIKTRGQQVTLSCSPISGHRSVSWYQQTPGQGLQFLFEYFSETQRNKGNFPGRFSGRQFSNSRSEMNVSTLELGDSALYLCASSLDRTGLGDTQYFGPGTRLTVL.

V gene TRBV19 combines with J gene TRBJ2-7, with D perhaps matching TRBD1 (6 bases). There are 13 residues in the CDR3. CDR1 is LNHDA, CDR2 SQIVND, per germline (reference sequence). The V end lost 3 bases, the J end lost 3 bases, and 9 bases lay between the germline ends. The CDR3 nucleotides are TGTGCCAGTAGTATGAACAGGGACTACGAGCAGTACTTC. Its translation is CASSMNRDYEQYF.

CDR3 sequence: CASSHMVVHTEAFF. The CDR3 nucleotides read TGTGCCAGCAGCCACATGGTGGTTCACACTGAAGCTTTCTTT. The rearrangement uses TRBV11-2 and TRBJ1-1; D gene uncertain. V lost 5 bases, J lost 3 bases, and 13 bases lay in between. This CDR3 has 14 amino acids. Germline assignment: CDR1 SGHAT and CDR2 FQNNGV.

This clone was detected once. The chain carries TRBV30 and TRBJ1-2, with D uncertain. Germline loops: CDR1 GTSNPN, CDR2 SVGIG (reference sequence). V lost 3 bases, J lost 3 bases, and 11 bases lay in between. The CDR3 length is 13 residues. In DNA form, the CDR3 reads TGTGCCTGGAGCCGGGAACTGGACTATGGCTACACCTTC. This translates into CAWSRELDYGYTF.

The gene calls are TRBV7-2 and TRBJ1-2; 7 bases match TRBD1. The junction had 8 bases not matched to a gene; V was cut back by 5 bases and J by 8 bases. Germline lookup yields CDR1 SGHTA and CDR2 FQGNSA. The CDR3 runs to 13 residues. CDR3 loop: CASSPFRTGGYTF. The CDR3 bases are TGTGCCAGCAGCCCCTTTCGGACAGGCGGCTACACCTTC.

The rearrangement uses TRBV27 and TRBJ1-2; D gene uncertain. This CDR3 has 13 amino acids. V was cut by 2 bases and J by 2 bases, with 6 bases left in between. Germline lookup yields CDR1 MNHEY and CDR2 SMNVEV (reference sequence). Here the CDR3 DNA reads TGTGCCAGCAGTTTACGGGGAAACTATGGCTACACCTTC. Translation: CASSLRGNYGYTF.

The V gene is TRBV11-2, the J gene TRBJ1-1, with D possibly TRBD1 on 5 matching bases. Trimming removed 5 bases at V and 4 bases at J, with 14 bases between. Germline CDR1 reads SGHAT; CDR2 reads FQNNGV. The CDR3 runs to 14 residues. As DNA, the CDR3 is TGTGCCAGCAGCCCCTCTAGGGGCGGCACTGAAGCTTTCTTT. Translation gives CASSPSRGGTEAFF.

The chain uses TRBV7-6 and TRBJ1-1, with TRBD1 matching 7 bases. The germline V gene has CDR1 SGHVS and CDR2 FNYEAQ. The CDR3 is made up of 16 amino acids. The J segment lost 0 bases and the V segment lost 1 base, leaving 5 bases of the junction unmatched. The CDR3 sequence: CASSLGSGQMNTEAFF. The CDR3 region has the DNA TGTGCCAGCAGCTTAGGATCGGGACAGATGAACACTGAAGCTTTCTTT.

The CDR3, as DNA: TGTGCCAGCAGGCGCGATGGACTCGAGCCCCAGCATTTT. Amino acid sequence: CASRRDGLEPQHF. The chain employs TRBV11-2 and TRBJ1-5; D not resolved. V dropped 6 bases and J dropped 8 bases, with 14 bases sitting between them. Per the germline V gene, CDR1 is SGHAT and CDR2 is FQNNGV. This CDR3 spans 13 amino acids.

This clone was picked up one time. The V call is TRBV10-3, the J call TRBJ1-1, with 9 bases matching TRBD1. This CDR3 has 17 residues. From germline, CDR1 is ENHRY and CDR2 SYGVKD. V trimming: 4 bases; J trimming: 0 bases; junction bases outside the gene matches: 9. CDR3 loop: CAISAPGQGTMNTEAFF. DNA for the CDR3: TGTGCCATCAGTGCGCCGGGACAGGGCACCATGAACACTGAAGCTTTCTTT.

This clone was counted a few times. This rearrangement joins TRBV20-1 to TRBJ2-7; possibly TRBD2 for D (6 bases). V was cut by 3 bases and J by 5 bases, with 8 bases left in between. Germline assignment: CDR1 DFQATT and CDR2 SNEGSKA (reference sequence). The CDR3 runs 11 residues. CDR3 residues: CSASRRDEQYF. DNA of the CDR3: TGCAGTGCTAGTAGGAGGGACGAGCAGTACTTC.

This chain uses TRBV11-2 with TRBJ2-1, with TRBD2 matching over 10 bases. Germline assignment: CDR1 SGHAT and CDR2 FQNNGV. Losses at the gene ends were 1 base for V and 7 bases for J; bases not matched to a gene: 7. There are 16 residues in the CDR3. CDR3 nucleotide sequence: TGTGCCAGCAGCTTAGGGATAGCGGGGGGCTGGAATGAGCAGTTCTTC. This translates into CASSLGIAGGWNEQFF.

The chain recombines TRBV18 with TRBJ1-5; 8 bases line up with TRBD1. The J segment lost 3 bases and the V segment lost 2 bases, leaving 6 bases of the junction unmatched. CDR3 length: 16 amino acids. Germline values: CDR1 KGHSH, CDR2 LQKENI. CDR3 sequence (DNA): TGTGCCAGCTCACCAGGGACAGGAGCAGACAATCAGCCCCAGCATTTT. Amino acid sequence: CASSPGTGADNQPQHF. The whole variable domain, filled in from reference TRBV18 and TRBJ1-5, reads NAGVMQNPRHLVRRRGQEARLRCSPMKGHSHVYWYRQLPEEGLKFMVYLQKENIIDESGMPKERFSAEFPKEGPSILRIQQVVRGDSAAYFCASSPGTGADNQPQHFGDGTRLSIL.

The chain joins TRBV30 to TRBJ1-2; TRBD1 might be the D (6 bases). This CDR3 contains 16 residues. V was clipped by 0 bases and J by 0 bases, with 14 bases between them. Germline V gene lookup returns CDR1 GTSNPN and CDR2 SVGIG (reference sequence). CDR3: CAWSVRQVAPNYGYTF. CDR3 nucleotide sequence: TGTGCCTGGAGTGTACGACAGGTTGCCCCTAACTATGGCTACACCTTC.

The chain recombines TRBV10-3 with TRBJ2-1; TRBD1 agrees at 10 bases. The CDR3 totals 14 residues. After removal of 4 bases from V and 10 bases from J, the junction contained 7 bases not matched to a gene. Germline CDR1 reads ENHRY; CDR2 reads SYGVKD. In DNA form, the CDR3 reads TGTGCCATCAGTGCGAGACAGGGGGCTGACGAGCAGTTCTTC. Its protein product is CAISARQGADEQFF.

This sequence joins TRBV30 and TRBJ2-7; TRBD1 matches at 8 bases. The germline V gene encodes CDR1 GTSNPN and CDR2 SVGIG (reference sequence). The CDR3 runs to 12 residues. V trimming: 8 bases; J trimming: 3 bases; junction bases outside the gene matches: 6. Here the CDR3 DNA reads TGTGCCGTAAAAGGACAGGGCTACGAGCAGTACTTC. Encoded protein: CAVKGQGYEQYF.

This clone appeared once. CDR3 in amino acids: CSVLGWGEGNYGYTF. Written as DNA, the CDR3 is TGCAGCGTTCTCGGCTGGGGGGAGGGAAACTATGGCTACACCTTC. The V gene is TRBV29-1, the J gene TRBJ1-2; TRBD1 might be the D (5 bases). This CDR3 is built from 15 residues. The germline gives CDR1 SQVTM, CDR2 ANQGSEA. V lost 5 bases and J 2 bases, leaving 18 bases between the germline ends.

V usage is TRBV29-1 and J usage is TRBJ1-5; 7 bases are shared with TRBD1. Germline CDR1 is SQVTM and CDR2 is ANQGSEA. Trimming removed 6 bases from V and 5 bases from J; junction bases left unmatched: 4. The CDR3 loop spans 12 amino acids. The CDR3 is CSVGDRDQPQHF. The CDR3 DNA sequence: TGCAGCGTGGGAGACAGGGATCAGCCCCAGCATTTT. The full variable domain, rest sourced from reference TRBV29-1 and TRBJ1-5, is SAVISQKPSRDICQRGTSLTIQCQVDSQVTMMFWYRQQPGQSLTLIATANQGSEATYESGFVIDKFPISRPNLTFSTLTVSNMSPEDSSIYLCSVGDRDQPQHFGDGTRLSIL.

The chain uses TRBV19 and TRBJ2-7; D is uncertain. Germline loops: CDR1 LNHDA, CDR2 SQIVND (reference sequence). V lost 1 base and J 0 bases, leaving 7 bases between the germline ends. The CDR3 runs to 14 residues. The CDR3 DNA sequence: TGTGCCAGTAGTATAGGCAGTTCCTCCTACGAGCAGTACTTC. This translates into CASSIGSSSYEQYF.

The genes are TRBV9 and TRBJ1-4, with 7 bases matching TRBD1. The V gene end was trimmed by 3 bases and the J gene end by 4 bases; junction bases not matched to a gene: 3. CDR1 SGDLS and CDR2 YYNGEE come from the germline V gene. This CDR3 comprises 14 residues. CDR3 nucleotide sequence: TGTGCCAGCAGCGAAGGGACAGTTAATGAAAAACTGTTTTTT. Its translation: CASSEGTVNEKLFF.

V is TRBV19 and J is TRBJ1-3; TRBD1 matches at 7 bases. CDR1 LNHDA and CDR2 SQIVND come from the germline V gene (reference sequence). V was pared by 6 bases and J by 4 bases, with 3 bases of the junction left unmatched. The CDR3 length is 13 residues. The CDR3 is CASSPTGGNTIYF. DNA for the CDR3: TGTGCCAGTAGCCCGACAGGGGGAAACACCATATATTTT.

Of note for this clone: A junction boundary mismatches the germline segment, possibly from a read error. This rearrangement joins TRBV12-3 or TRBV12-4 to TRBJ2-7; 9 bases line up with TRBD2. The CDR3 consists of 12 residues. The CDR3 here is CASSFSGSERYF. CDR3 DNA: TGTGCCAGCAGTTTTAGCGGGAGTGAGCGGTACTTC.

The chain has TRBV5-1 and TRBJ2-7, with D possibly matching TRBD1 (6 bases). Trimming took 5 bases from V and 6 from J, leaving 18 bases between them. This CDR3 is built from 14 residues. CDR1 and CDR2 from the germline V gene are SGHRS and YFSETQ. For the CDR3, the DNA is TGCGCCAGCAGAACACAAACCGGACAGCTCGAGCAGTACTTC. Translating it yields CASRTQTGQLEQYF.

The chain uses TRBV3-1 (or the pseudogene TRBV3-2) and TRBJ1-1, with D tentatively TRBD1 (5 bases). The germline V and J ends were trimmed by 1 base and 1 base, with 13 bases remaining between them. CDR1 is LGHDT, CDR2 YNNKEL, per germline (reference sequence). The CDR3 is 16 residues long. CDR3 loop: CASSQVPRQQNTEAFF. Here the CDR3 DNA reads TGTGCCAGCAGCCAAGTCCCCCGACAGCAGAACACTGAAGCTTTCTTT.

The rearrangement uses TRBV14 and TRBJ2-6, with D possibly TRBD2 on 5 matching bases. The germline V and J ends were trimmed by 5 bases and 4 bases, with 9 bases remaining between them. The CDR3 totals 14 residues. Germline V lookup: CDR1 SGHDN, CDR2 FVKESK. CDR3 coding DNA: TGTGCCAGCAGCGTCGGCGGGGGGGCCAACGTCCTGACTTTC. Protein sequence: CASSVGGGANVLTF. Based on the CDR3 plus reference TRBV14 and TRBJ2-6, the full variable domain is EAGVTQFPSHSVIEKGQTVTLRCDPISGHDNLYWYRRVMGKEIKFLLHFVKESKQDESGMPNNRFLAERTGGTYSTLKVQPAELEDSGVYFCASSVGGGANVLTFGAGSRLTVL.

The V call is TRBV19, the J call TRBJ2-7; weak D call: TRBD2 (6 bases). Deletions cut 6 bases from V and 0 bases from J, with 18 bases between. Germline V gene lookup returns CDR1 LNHDA and CDR2 SQIVND (reference sequence). The CDR3 extends over 16 amino acids. The CDR3 DNA follows: TGTGCCAGTAGAAACACCGGGGACTTCGCCTCCTACGAGCAGTACTTC. Residues: CASRNTGDFASYEQYF.

V usage is TRBV3-1 (or the pseudogene TRBV3-2) and J usage is TRBJ1-1; D call uncertain. V was clipped by 0 bases and J by 5 bases, with 13 bases between them. The germline gives CDR1 LGHDT, CDR2 YNNKEL (reference sequence). This CDR3 has 15 amino acids. In DNA form, the CDR3 reads TGTGCCAGCAGCCAAGAGGTAAGCCGGAGGACTGAAGCTTTCTTT. This translates into CASSQEVSRRTEAFF.

The chain is built from TRBV27 and TRBJ2-2; 9 bases align to TRBD2. Unmatched junction bases numbered 3, after V lost 2 bases and J lost 5 bases. The CDR3 covers 15 residues. Germline CDR1 MNHEY, CDR2 SMNVEV (reference sequence). CDR3 region: CASSLRLAGTGELFF. CDR3 in DNA: TGTGCCAGCAGTTTACGGCTAGCGGGAACCGGGGAGCTGTTTTTT.

V usage is TRBV27 and J usage is TRBJ2-7, with D unclear. The germline CDR1 and CDR2 sequences are MNHEY and SMNVEV (reference sequence). The CDR3 has 13 amino acids. V shed 0 bases and J shed 0 bases, with 3 bases lying between them. Written as DNA, the CDR3 is TGTGCCAGCAGTTTATCCGGCTCCTACGAGCAGTACTTC. Translation: CASSLSGSYEQYF.